The T cell receptor (beta chain) under discussion was sequenced for a study of blood T cells in healthy people across ages. Findings and limits, study-wide: Across samples, TCR beta diversity tracked strongly with naive T cell percentage.

From germline, CDR1 is PRHDT and CDR2 FYEKMQ (reference sequence). The V gene lost 6 bases and the J gene lost 2 bases, with 14 bases spanning the gap. This CDR3 spans 14 amino acids. Using a J-beta primer mix together with a sample-barcoded 5' primer, a second PCR was run for roughly 7 to 12 cycles. The yield of each sample was at least 2.5 million CDR3-containing paired-end reads. TCRdb re-derived calls from the 5' RACE reads in MiXCR, one entry per CDR3 protein. This sample carries around 970,000 distinct CDR3 sequences, around 54% of them seen once, and the ten largest clones take 20% to 25%. This clonotype has more than one count but fewer than ten. Its antigen is not identified.

This receptor was taken from a woman aged 55-69 years in good health. The rearrangement links TRBV13 to TRBJ2-7; the D gene is possibly TRBD2 (6 bases). The sample comprised blood. The CDR3 sequence: CASRRGGRTYEQYF. The CDR3 nucleotides are TGTGCCAGCAGACGTGGAGGGCGTACCTACGAGCAGTACTTC.